Listed below are T cell receptor beta chains from one sample, sequenced in a study of blood T cell repertoires in COVID-19. The repertoire was sequenced with immunoSEQ multiplex PCR; TCRdb's copy has only in-frame clones and lacks some. This table has approximately 65,000 clones, around 65% appearing once. The material sequenced was PBMCs or T cells enriched from blood (not recorded which). The receptors here all came from a woman aged 60-70 years who had been exposed to COVID-19. CDR3s include the opening cysteine and the closing phenylalanine or tryptophan. The D gene is left open where the match is weak. Expanded clones get a size class; other rows say once, few or many, or leave the size out.

TRBV10-3	once	TRBD1	TRBJ2-7	14	CAIRRTGETYEQYF	TGTGCCATCCGCCGGACAGGGGAGACCTACGAGCAGTACTTC
TRBV5-8	NA	NA	TRBJ2-2	13	CASNHQGGGELFF	TGTGCCAGCAACCACCAGGGGGGCGGGGAGCTGTTTTTT
TRBV30	few	NA	TRBJ1-1	13	CAWSRLRVPEAFF	TGTGCCTGGAGTCGGCTCAGGGTACCTGAAGCTTTCTTT
TRBV12-3/TRBV12-4	few	NA	TRBJ2-1	13	CASSFMTDNEQFF	TGTGCCAGCAGTTTTATGACAGACAATGAGCAGTTCTTC
TRBV6-2/TRBV6-3	NA	NA	TRBJ1-2	13	CASSRTVNYGYTF	TGTGCCAGCAGTAGGACAGTCAACTATGGCTACACCTTC
TRBV3-1/TRBV3-2	NA	NA	TRBJ1-6	15	CASSQRGGDNSPLHF	TGTGCCAGCAGCCAAAGGGGAGGGGATAATTCACCCCTCCACTTT
TRBV10-3	once	TRBD2	TRBJ2-2	16	CAISDKGSGAPGELFF	TGTGCCATCAGTGATAAGGGTAGCGGGGCCCCCGGGGAGCTGTTTTTT
TRBV7-9	once	TRBD1	TRBJ1-1	14	CASTQGDPMAEAFF	TGTGCCAGCACCCAGGGGGATCCCATGGCCGAAGCTTTCTTT
TRBV6-5	few	TRBD1	TRBJ1-2	15	CASSSSDRGQGGYTF	TGTGCCAGCAGTTCATCGGACAGGGGGCAGGGTGGCTACACCTTC
TRBV19	NA	NA	TRBJ1-4	16	CASSPQRQWEDEKLFF	TGTGCCAGTAGTCCTCAGCGACAGTGGGAAGATGAAAAACTGTTTTTT
TRBV7-9	NA	NA	TRBJ2-1	12	CASSLGENEQFF	TGTGCCAGCAGCTTAGGGGAGAATGAGCAGTTCTTC
TRBV28	NA	TRBD1	TRBJ2-2	16	CASSFRTGPLPGELFF	TGTGCCAGCAGTTTTCGGACAGGTCCCCTCCCCGGGGAGCTGTTTTTT
TRBV28	NA	TRBD1	TRBJ1-3	15	CASSAGTVSGNTIYF	TGTGCCAGCAGTGCCGGGACAGTCTCTGGAAACACCATATATTTT
TRBV27	few	TRBD1	TRBJ1-2	13	CASSLWAGGGYTF	TGTGCCAGCAGTTTATGGGCAGGGGGAGGCTACACCTTC
TRBV13	NA	TRBD1	TRBJ1-2	16	CASSLWRTGGNYGYTF	TGTGCCAGCAGCTTATGGAGGACAGGGGGTAACTATGGCTACACCTTC
TRBV9	NA	NA	TRBJ2-1	13	CASSVAAGGEQFF	TGTGCCAGCAGCGTAGCGGCGGGCGGTGAGCAGTTCTTC
TRBV7-2	NA	NA	TRBJ2-2	17	CASSLYPPRVNTGELFF	TGTGCCAGCAGCCTATACCCCCCGCGGGTGAACACCGGGGAGCTGTTTTTT